This T cell receptor beta chain was obtained from a study of CD8+ T cells in alopecia areata. Overall study results and limits: Patients showed less clear TCR sequence sharing than mice, possibly partly because of HLA diversity.

Note on this clone: The antigen is undetermined.

Extraction and reverse transcription of RNA yielded cDNA as the sequencing template. Some clones are missing from TCRdb's copy, which holds only in-frame ones; the method was immunoSEQ multiplex PCR. The profile covers fewer than 150,000 clones, with 35% to 40% appearing a single time and 3.1% taken by the ten largest. V lost 7 bases, J lost 0 bases, and 16 bases lay in between. From germline, CDR1 is MDHEN and CDR2 SYDVKM. CDR3 length equals 17 residues. The sequence was obtained from a human donor with alopecia areata. Sequencing input: CD4+ T cells sorted from blood. V and J are TRBV28 and TRBJ2-6; D may match TRBD1 or TRBD2 (5 bases each). CDR3 in amino acids: CASTTGAVLSGANVLTF. The CDR3 DNA reads TGTGCCAGCACCACCGGGGCCGTTCTCTCTGGGGCCAACGTCCTGACTTTC.